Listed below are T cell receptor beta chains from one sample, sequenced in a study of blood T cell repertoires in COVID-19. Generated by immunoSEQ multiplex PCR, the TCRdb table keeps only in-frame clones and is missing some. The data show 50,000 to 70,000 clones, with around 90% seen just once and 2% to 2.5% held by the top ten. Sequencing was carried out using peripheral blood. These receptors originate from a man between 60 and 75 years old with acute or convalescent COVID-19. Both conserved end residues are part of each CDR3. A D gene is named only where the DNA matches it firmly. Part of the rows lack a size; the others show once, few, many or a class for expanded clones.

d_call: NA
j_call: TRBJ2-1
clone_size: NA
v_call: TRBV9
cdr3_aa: CASSVATSTRNNEQFF
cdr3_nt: TGTGCCAGCAGCGTAGCCACCTCGACAAGAAACAATGAGCAGTTCTTC

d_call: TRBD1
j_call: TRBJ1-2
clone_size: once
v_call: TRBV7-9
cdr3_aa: CASSAPDRGTGYTF
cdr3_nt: TGTGCCAGCAGCGCACCGGACAGGGGGACTGGCTACACCTTC

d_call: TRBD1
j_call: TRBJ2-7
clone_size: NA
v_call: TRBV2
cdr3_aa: CASSEGGGQGYEQYF
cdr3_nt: TGTGCCAGCAGTGAAGGGGGGGGACAGGGATACGAGCAGTACTTC

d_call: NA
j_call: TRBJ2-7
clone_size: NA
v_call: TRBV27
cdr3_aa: CASRARGSYEQYF
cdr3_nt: TGTGCCAGCAGGGCCAGGGGTTCCTACGAGCAGTACTTC

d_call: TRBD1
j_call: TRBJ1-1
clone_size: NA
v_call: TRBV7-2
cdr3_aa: CASSSSTGGFPEAFF
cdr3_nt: TGTGCCAGCAGCTCCTCGACAGGGGGGTTTCCGGAAGCTTTCTTT

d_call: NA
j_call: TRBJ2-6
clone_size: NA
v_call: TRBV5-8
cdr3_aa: CASSLDRVGGANVLTF
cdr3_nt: TGTGCCAGCAGCTTGGACAGGGTGGGTGGGGCCAACGTCCTGACTTTC

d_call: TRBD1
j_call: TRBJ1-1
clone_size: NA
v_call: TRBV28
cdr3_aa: CASRTEQGFLNTEAFF
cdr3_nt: TGTGCCAGCAGGACAGAACAGGGGTTCCTGAACACTGAAGCTTTCTTT

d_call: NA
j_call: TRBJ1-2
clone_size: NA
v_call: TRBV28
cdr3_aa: CASNSDIYGYTF
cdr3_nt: TGTGCCAGCAACTCGGACATCTATGGCTACACCTTC

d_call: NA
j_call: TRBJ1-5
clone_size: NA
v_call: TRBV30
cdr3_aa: CAWSAGVFNQPQHF
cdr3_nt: TGTGCCTGGAGCGCAGGGGTTTTCAATCAGCCCCAGCATTTT

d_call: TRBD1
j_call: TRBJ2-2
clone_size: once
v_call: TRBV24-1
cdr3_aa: CATQTEGATGELFF
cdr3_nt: TGTGCCACCCAAACAGAGGGGGCCACCGGGGAGCTGTTTTTT

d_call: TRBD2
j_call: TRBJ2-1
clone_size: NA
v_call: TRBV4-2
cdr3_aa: CASSQDPRLADEQFF
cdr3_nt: TGTGCCAGCAGCCAAGATCCGCGACTAGCGGATGAGCAGTTCTTC

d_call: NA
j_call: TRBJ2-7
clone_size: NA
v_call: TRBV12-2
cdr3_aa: CASRLEPKGVEPTYEQYF
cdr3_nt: TGTGCAAGTCGCTTAGAGCCTAAAGGGGTAGAACCTACCTACGAGCAGTACTTC

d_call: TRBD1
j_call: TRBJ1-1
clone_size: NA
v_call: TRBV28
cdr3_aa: CASSPRTGADEAFF
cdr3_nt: TGTGCCAGCAGTCCGAGGACAGGGGCAGATGAAGCTTTCTTT

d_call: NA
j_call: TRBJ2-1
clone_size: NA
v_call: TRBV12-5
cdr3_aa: CASGPDTSYNEQFF
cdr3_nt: TGTGCTAGTGGTCCAGACACGTCCTACAATGAGCAGTTCTTC

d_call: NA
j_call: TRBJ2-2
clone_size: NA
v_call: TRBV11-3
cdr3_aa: CASSSDTGELFF
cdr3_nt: TGTGCCAGCAGCTCGGACACGGGGGAGCTGTTTTTT

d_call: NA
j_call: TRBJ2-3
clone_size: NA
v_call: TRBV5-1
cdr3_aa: CASSLGQGDTQYF
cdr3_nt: TGCGCCAGCAGCTTGGGCCAGGGAGATACGCAGTATTTT

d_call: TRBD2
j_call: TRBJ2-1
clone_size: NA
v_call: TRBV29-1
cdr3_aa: CSVEDRGTSGNNEQFF
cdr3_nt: TGCAGCGTTGAAGATCGAGGGACTAGCGGTAACAATGAGCAGTTCTTC

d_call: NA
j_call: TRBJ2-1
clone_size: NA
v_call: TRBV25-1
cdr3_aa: CASSESGVYNEQFF
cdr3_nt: TGTGCCAGCAGTGAATCGGGGGTCTACAATGAGCAGTTCTTC

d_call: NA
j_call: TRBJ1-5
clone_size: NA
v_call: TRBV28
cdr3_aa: CASSAGAHRTPQHF
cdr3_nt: TGTGCCAGCAGTGCGGGGGCCCACCGAACTCCCCAGCATTTT

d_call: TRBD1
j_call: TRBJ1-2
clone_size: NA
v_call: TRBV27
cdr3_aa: CASSPLGGQRANYGYTF
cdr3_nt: TGTGCCAGCAGCCCGCTTGGGGGACAGCGAGCTAACTATGGCTACACCTTC

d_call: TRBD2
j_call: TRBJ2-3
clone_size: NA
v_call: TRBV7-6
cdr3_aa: CASSSSSGSPPDTQYF
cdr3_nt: TGTGCCAGCAGTTCGTCTAGCGGGAGCCCGCCAGATACGCAGTATTTT

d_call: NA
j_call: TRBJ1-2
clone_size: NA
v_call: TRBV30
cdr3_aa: CAWRAIARGGASYGYTF
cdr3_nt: TGTGCCTGGAGGGCTATTGCTAGGGGGGGAGCGAGCTATGGCTACACCTTC

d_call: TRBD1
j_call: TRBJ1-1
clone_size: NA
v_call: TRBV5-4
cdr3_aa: CASSLGQGARTEAFF
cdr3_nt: TGTGCCAGCAGCTTGGGACAGGGGGCGCGGACTGAAGCTTTCTTT

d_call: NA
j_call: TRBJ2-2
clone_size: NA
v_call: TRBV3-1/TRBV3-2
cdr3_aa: CASSASGTPTGELFF
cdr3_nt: TGTGCCAGCAGCGCCTCCGGGACTCCCACCGGGGAGCTGTTTTTT

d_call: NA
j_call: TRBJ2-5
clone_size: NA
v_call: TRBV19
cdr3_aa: CASSIFREETQYF
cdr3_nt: TGTGCCAGTAGTATCTTCAGGGAAGAGACCCAGTACTTC